One T cell receptor (beta chain) is described in this entry. This entry belongs to a study of blood T cell repertoires in COVID-19. Overall study context: PBMCs, B-cell-depleted T cells, or T cells provided the cDNA or gDNA that made up the material.

Unmatched junction bases numbered 14, after V lost 9 bases and J lost 10 bases. This CDR3 region has 14 residues. Germline CDR1 and CDR2: LNHDA and SQIVND (reference sequence). In the authors' methods: Reference gene primers were amplified, and this amplification served to estimate nucleated cell counts. Here immunoSEQ multiplex PCR was the method, and the copy in TCRdb shows in-frame clones only, minus some. That table gives V, J and clone size, and the DNA gave D and trimming. The table shows 200,000 to 300,000 clones, with about 68% occurring only once. The sequencing input was peripheral blood. The chain carries TRBV19 and TRBJ1-1; 10 bases fit TRBD1. The receptor was derived from a woman of 80 years or more with acute or convalescent COVID-19. The CDR3 coding sequence is TGTGCCAGCCGGCGACAGGGGGCAACGTACGGAGCTTTCTTT. Translated: CASRRQGATYGAFF.